The 7 T cell receptor beta chains reported below all come from one sample, sequenced in a study of cytomegalovirus exposure and HLA in healthy donors. 60 Vbeta and 13 Jbeta primers were used in PCR. Clones were sequenced by immunoSEQ multiplex PCR, and TCRdb holds only the in-frame ones, with some missing. This sample has roughly 130,000 clones, with 74% found just once. Sequenced input: PBMCs. These receptors were collected from a woman between 50 and 59 years old in good health and CMV-seropositive.

Written as DNA, the CDR3 is TGTGCCAGCAGCCGACACACCGATCAGCCCCAGCATTTT. This codes for CASSRHTDQPQHF. The J gene is TRBJ1-5, the V gene TRBV5-5; D call uncertain. In germline, CDR1 is SGHKS, CDR2 YYEKEE (reference sequence). Trimming took off 4 bases at V and 5 bases at J, with 10 bases between the two ends. The length of the CDR3 is 13 residues.

The V and J genes are TRBV7-2 and TRBJ2-2; D perhaps matches TRBD1 (6 bases). The V end lost 1 base, the J end lost 6 bases, and 12 bases lay between the germline ends. The CDR3 runs to 15 residues. Germline CDR1 reads SGHTA; CDR2 reads FQGNSA. Here the CDR3 reads CASSLVRGDSGELFF. Written as DNA, the CDR3 is TGTGCCAGCAGCTTAGTCAGGGGAGACTCCGGGGAGCTGTTTTTT.

The gene calls are TRBV6-1 and TRBJ1-5, with no clear D. Deletions cut 4 bases from V and 7 bases from J, with 11 bases between. Per germline, CDR1 MNHNS and CDR2 SASEGT. The CDR3 spans 13 residues. The CDR3 loop reads CASSGEGGQPQHF. The CDR3 DNA follows: TGTGCCAGCAGTGGGGAGGGTGGCCAGCCCCAGCATTTT.

V usage is TRBV5-1 and J usage is TRBJ1-1, with D perhaps TRBD1 (5 bases). V gave up 1 base and J gave up 5 bases, with 9 bases separating them. This CDR3 comprises 13 residues. Germline V lookup: CDR1 SGHRS, CDR2 YFSETQ. CDR3 region: CASSLSGGTEAFF. For the CDR3, the DNA is TGCGCCAGCAGCTTGTCGGGGGGAACTGAAGCTTTCTTT. Full variable domain (rest looked up from reference TRBV5-1 and TRBJ1-1): KAGVTQTPRYLIKTRGQQVTLSCSPISGHRSVSWYQQTPGQGLQFLFEYFSETQRNKGNFPGRFSGRQFSNSRSEMNVSTLELGDSALYLCASSLSGGTEAFFGQGTRLTVV.

V usage is TRBV19 and J usage is TRBJ1-1; weak D call: TRBD1 (6 bases). The CDR3 length is 12 residues. Germline V gene sequence: CDR1 LNHDA, CDR2 SQIVND (reference sequence). The CDR3 sequence is CATLSRGTEAFF. CDR3 coding DNA: TGTGCAACTTTATCCAGGGGTACTGAAGCTTTCTTT.

The sample holds one count of this clone. This sequence joins TRBV5-1 and TRBJ2-5, with D possibly being TRBD2 (7 bases). Germline V gene lookup returns CDR1 SGHRS and CDR2 YFSETQ. CDR3 length: 13 residues. Trimming cost V 4 bases and J 5 bases, with 12 bases left between them. The CDR3 sequence: CASSPGGRETQYF. The DNA of the CDR3 is TGCGCCAGCAGCCCGGGGGGCCGGGAGACCCAGTACTTC.

CDR3: CASTPTGGLALLSYEQYF. The DNA of the CDR3 is TGTGCCAGCACCCCAACGGGGGGCCTAGCCTTACTCTCCTACGAGCAGTACTTC. The J gene is TRBJ2-7, the V gene TRBV7-8; D might be TRBD2 (7 bases). V lost 7 bases to trimming and J lost 0 bases, with 25 bases between them. The V gene's germline CDR1 is SGHVS and CDR2 FQNEAQ. The CDR3 sequence is 18 residues long.